This is a list of T cell receptor beta chains from one sample in a study of CXCR3-negative and CXCR3-positive naive CD8 T cells. TCRdb reworked the 5' RACE reads into one entry per CDR3 protein, no DNA. Its clone listing holds roughly 93,000 distinct CDR3 sequences. Sequencing was carried out using naive CXCR3+ CD8+ T cells from blood. The receptor set was obtained from a human donor in good health. Some clones in this sample may be carry-over from other donors' samples. Each CDR3 is given with its conserved first and last residue. The order of the fields is CDR3 protein, V gene, J gene, CDR3 length.

CASSLHLAGGLGNEQFF	TRBV7-8	TRBJ2-1	17
CASSLVNTEAFF	TRBV7-9	TRBJ1-1	12
CASSRTLRGNTDTQYF	TRBV7-9	TRBJ2-3	16
CASSGKPGLAGGLLYEQYF	TRBV25-1	TRBJ2-7	19
CASSPGTDFYNEQFF	TRBV6-2/TRBV6-3	TRBJ2-1	15
CASTQNGAYNEQFF	TRBV28	TRBJ2-1	14
CASSQDYGAKPYNEQFF	TRBV4-3	TRBJ2-1	17
CASSNTGTSGGAYEQYF	TRBV6-5	TRBJ2-7	17
CASSSLAPNGVTEAFF	TRBV28	TRBJ1-1	16
CSARDRGIEQYF	TRBV20-1	TRBJ2-7	12
CASSLSLAGSSYEQYF	TRBV7-2	TRBJ2-7	16
CASSNRDYSDTQYF	TRBV7-3	TRBJ2-3	14